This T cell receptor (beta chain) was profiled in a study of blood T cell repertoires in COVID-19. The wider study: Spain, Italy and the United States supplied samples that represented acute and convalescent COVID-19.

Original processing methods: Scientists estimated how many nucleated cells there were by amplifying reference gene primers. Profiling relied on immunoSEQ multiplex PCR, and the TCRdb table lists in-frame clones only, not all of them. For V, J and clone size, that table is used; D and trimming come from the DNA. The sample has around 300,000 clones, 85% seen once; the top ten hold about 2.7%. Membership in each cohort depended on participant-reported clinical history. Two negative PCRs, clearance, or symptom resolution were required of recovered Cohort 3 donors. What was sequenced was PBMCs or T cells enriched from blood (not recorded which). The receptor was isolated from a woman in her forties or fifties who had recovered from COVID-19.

The CDR3 loop reads CASRTGLNQPQHF. CDR3 DNA sequence: TGTGCCAGCAGGACAGGTTTAAATCAGCCCCAGCATTTT. The V and J genes are TRBV12-3 or TRBV12-4 and TRBJ1-5; maybe TRBD1 (6 bases). The CDR3 loop spans 13 amino acids. Trimming pared 6 bases from V and 4 bases from J, leaving 10 bases between.